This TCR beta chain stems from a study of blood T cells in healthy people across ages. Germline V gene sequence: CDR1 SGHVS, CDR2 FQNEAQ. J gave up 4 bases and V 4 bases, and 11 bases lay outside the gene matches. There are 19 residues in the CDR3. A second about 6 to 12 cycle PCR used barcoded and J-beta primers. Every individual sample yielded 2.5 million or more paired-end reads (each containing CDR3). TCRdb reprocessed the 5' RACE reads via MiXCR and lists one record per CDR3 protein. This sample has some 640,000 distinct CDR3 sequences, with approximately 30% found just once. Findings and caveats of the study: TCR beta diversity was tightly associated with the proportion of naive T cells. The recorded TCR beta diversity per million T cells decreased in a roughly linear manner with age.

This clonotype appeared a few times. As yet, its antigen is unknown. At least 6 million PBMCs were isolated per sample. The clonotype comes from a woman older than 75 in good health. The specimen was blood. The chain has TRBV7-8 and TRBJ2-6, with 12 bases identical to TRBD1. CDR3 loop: CASSSYPGQGARGANVLTF. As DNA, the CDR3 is TGTGCCAGCAGCTCGTACCCGGGACAGGGGGCGCGGGGGGCCAACGTCCTGACTTTC.